These 8 T cell receptor beta chains share one sample of origin, sequenced in a study of HIV-infected patients and healthy controls. 500 ng RNA was reverse transcribed with alpha and beta constant-region primers. Alpha and beta chain libraries were made separately by chain-specific third strand synthesis with multiplexing indices. TCRdb fed the 5' RACE reads into MiXCR, producing one record per CDR3 protein. Among 7,000 to 8,500 distinct CDR3 sequences listed, roughly 6.1% were seen once. The repertoire came from unfractionated whole blood and reflected all unsorted peripheral T cells. Sequenced material: blood, taken before antiretroviral therapy. Receptors were obtained from an adult with HIV infection.

The rearrangement joins TRBV6-5 to TRBJ2-1, with 12 bases lining up with TRBD2. Per germline, CDR1 MNHEY and CDR2 SVGAGI. This CDR3 contains 15 residues. Trimming removed 5 bases from V and 6 bases from J; junction bases left unmatched: 5. CDR3 residues: CASSRLAGDFNEQFF. Written as DNA, the CDR3 is TGTGCCAGCAGTCGACTAGCGGGGGACTTCAATGAGCAGTTCTTC.

This clonotype was seen many times. This sequence joins TRBV5-1 and TRBJ1-1; TRBD1 is a possible D gene (5 bases). V shed 2 bases and J shed 3 bases, with 11 bases lying between them. Per germline, CDR1 SGHRS and CDR2 YFSETQ. The CDR3 sequence is 14 residues long. The CDR3 protein is CASSLEGPHTEAFF. DNA of the CDR3: TGCGCCAGCAGCTTAGAGGGGCCTCACACTGAAGCTTTCTTT. The full variable domain, with the rest looked up from reference TRBV5-1 and TRBJ1-1, is KAGVTQTPRYLIKTRGQQVTLSCSPISGHRSVSWYQQTPGQGLQFLFEYFSETQRNKGNFPGRFSGRQFSNSRSEMNVSTLELGDSALYLCASSLEGPHTEAFFGQGTRLTVV.

This clonotype was observed at least ten times. J is TRBJ2-2 and V is TRBV29-1; perhaps TRBD1 as D (5 bases). The CDR3 runs to 13 residues. V was shortened by 4 bases and J by 1 base, with 7 bases between the two germline ends. CDR1 and CDR2 from the germline V gene are SQVTM and ANQGSEA. The CDR3 reads CSVAQENTGELFF. Here the CDR3 DNA reads TGCAGCGTTGCACAGGAGAACACCGGGGAGCTGTTTTTT.

By share, this clonotype ranks as medium-sized (0.01 to 0.1%). The chain has TRBV19 and TRBJ1-1, with D perhaps TRBD1 (6 bases). Germline CDR1 and CDR2: LNHDA and SQIVND (reference sequence). CDR3 size: 17 residues. The V end lost 6 bases, the J end lost 4 bases, and 24 bases lay between the germline ends. CDR3 in DNA: TGTGCCAGTAGCCCCGGTGGACTACAGGGTTGGGGCACTGAAGCTTTCTTT. This codes for CASSPGGLQGWGTEAFF.

In its sample, this clonotype ranks as medium-sized (0.01 to 0.1%). The chain carries TRBV20-1 and TRBJ2-4; no definite D call. Germline V lookup: CDR1 DFQATT, CDR2 SNEGSKA (reference sequence). Trimming removed 2 bases from V and 3 bases from J, with 14 bases in between. The CDR3 extends over 15 amino acids. The chain's CDR3 is CSARPLDTNKNIQYF. CDR3 coding DNA: TGCAGTGCTAGACCTTTAGACACCAACAAAAACATTCAGTACTTC.

In this sample, this clonotype is medium-sized. The chain uses TRBV7-9 and TRBJ2-7; TRBD1 might be the D (5 bases). The germline V gene has CDR1 SEHNR and CDR2 FQNEAQ (reference sequence). The CDR3 runs 12 residues. The CDR3 sequence: CAGAAASYEQYF. The DNA of the CDR3 is TGTGCAGGGGCAGCCGCCTCCTACGAGCAGTACTTC.

By share of the sample, this clonotype is medium-sized (0.01 to 0.1%). This chain uses TRBV5-6 with TRBJ2-1, with TRBD2 matching over 13 bases. The CDR3 loop spans 15 amino acids. Trimming cost V 2 bases and J 7 bases; bases outside gene matches: 3. From germline, CDR1 is SGHDT and CDR2 YYEEEE. The CDR3 region has the DNA TGTGCCAGCAGCTTCAGACTAGCGGGGGGAAATGAGCAGTTCTTC. The encoded protein is CASSFRLAGGNEQFF. Looking up the rest from reference TRBV5-6 and TRBJ2-1 gives the full variable domain: DAGVTQSPTHLIKTRGQQVTLRCSPKSGHDTVSWYQQALGQGPQFIFQYYEEEERQRGNFPDRFSGHQFPNYSSELNVNALLLGDSALYLCASSFRLAGGNEQFFGPGTRLTVL.

This clonotype was observed many times. The gene calls are TRBV5-6 and TRBJ1-3; D might be TRBD1 (6 bases). This CDR3 has 13 amino acids. V was cut by 1 base and J by 11 bases, with 13 bases left in between. CDR1 is SGHDT and CDR2 is YYEEEE in the germline V gene. CDR3 loop: CASSLSGAWSIYF. Written as DNA, the CDR3 is TGTGCCAGCAGCTTGTCGGGGGCTTGGTCCATATATTTT.